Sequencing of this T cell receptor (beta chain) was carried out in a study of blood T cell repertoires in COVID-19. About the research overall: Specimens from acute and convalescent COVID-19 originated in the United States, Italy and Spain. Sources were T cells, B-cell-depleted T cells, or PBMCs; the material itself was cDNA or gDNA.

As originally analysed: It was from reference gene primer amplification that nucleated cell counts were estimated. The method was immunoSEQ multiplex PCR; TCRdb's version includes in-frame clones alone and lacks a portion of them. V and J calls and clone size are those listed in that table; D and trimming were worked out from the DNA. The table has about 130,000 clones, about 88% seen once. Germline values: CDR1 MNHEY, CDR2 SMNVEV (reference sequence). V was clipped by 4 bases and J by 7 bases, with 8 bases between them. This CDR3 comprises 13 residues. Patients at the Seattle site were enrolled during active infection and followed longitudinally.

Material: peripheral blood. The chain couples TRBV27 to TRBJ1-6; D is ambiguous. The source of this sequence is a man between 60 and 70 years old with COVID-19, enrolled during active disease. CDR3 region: CASSWTLNSPLHF. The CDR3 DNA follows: TGTGCCAGCAGTTGGACTCTCAATTCACCCCTCCACTTT.